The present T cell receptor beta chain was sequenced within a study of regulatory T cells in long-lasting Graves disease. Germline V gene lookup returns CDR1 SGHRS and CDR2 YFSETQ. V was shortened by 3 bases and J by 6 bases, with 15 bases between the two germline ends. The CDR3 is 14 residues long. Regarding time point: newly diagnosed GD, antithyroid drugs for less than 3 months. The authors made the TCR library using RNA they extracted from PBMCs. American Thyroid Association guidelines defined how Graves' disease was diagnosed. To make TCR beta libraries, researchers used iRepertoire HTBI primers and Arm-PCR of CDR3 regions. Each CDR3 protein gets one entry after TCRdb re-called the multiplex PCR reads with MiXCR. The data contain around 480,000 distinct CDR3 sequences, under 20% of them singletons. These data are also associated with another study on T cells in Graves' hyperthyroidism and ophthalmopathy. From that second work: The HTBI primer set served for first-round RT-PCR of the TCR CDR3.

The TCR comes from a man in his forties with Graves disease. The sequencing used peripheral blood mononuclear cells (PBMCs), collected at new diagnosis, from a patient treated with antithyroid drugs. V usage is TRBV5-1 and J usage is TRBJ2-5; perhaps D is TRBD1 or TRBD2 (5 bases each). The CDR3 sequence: CASSSRDPLKTQYF. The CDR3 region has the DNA TGCGCCAGCAGCTCCCGGGACCCACTGAAGACCCAGTACTTC.